This TCR beta chain was sequenced in a study of blood T cells in healthy people across ages. General study points: The unknown donor CMV status may have confounded expanded clonotype changes. Diversity of TCR beta per million T cells declined in a roughly linear way with age.

The CDR3 sequence is 16 residues long. V was shortened by 4 bases and J by 1 base, with 14 bases between the two germline ends. Next came a second PCR, run for about 6 to 12 cycles, which used a sample-barcoded 5' primer along with a J-beta primer mix. TCRdb redid the calling of the 5' RACE reads with MiXCR, one entry per CDR3 protein. The sample records hundreds of thousands of distinct CDR3 sequences, 20% to 25% being singletons. A few counts support this clonotype. Its cognate antigen is unknown. The authors drew around 11 milliliters of peripheral blood from each donor. The rearrangement uses TRBV12-3 or TRBV12-4 and TRBJ2-4; D remains ambiguous. What was sequenced was blood. This sequence originates from a man between 65 and 79 years old in good health. CDR3 region: CASSSISPVAKNIQYF. The CDR3 region has the DNA TGTGCCAGCAGTTCCATTAGCCCGGTGGCCAAAAACATTCAGTACTTC.